This TCR beta chain appears in the sequencing data of a study of OX40 agonist ivuxolimab in advanced cancers. Study-wide context: Participants, approximately 83% male, averaged around 60 years of age, ranging from about 23 to 90. Partial responses were seen in three patients, one with hepatocellular carcinoma and two with cutaneous melanoma.

Profiling relied on immunoSEQ multiplex PCR, and the TCRdb table lists in-frame clones only, not all of them. This sample has tens of thousands of clones, with approximately 89% found just once. Autoimmune disease history or systemic immunosuppression meant exclusion. The CDR3 sequence is 14 residues long. Germline-derived CDR1 and CDR2 are LNHDA and SQIVND (reference sequence). On this clone: The antigen is not known. A read error may account for a junction end that differs from germline. Other DNA sequences in the sample encode the same CDR3.

Study-wide results and caveats: The expanded peripheral T cells' antigen specificity was not determined.

Source: CD4+ or CD8+ T cells sorted from blood, taken in a trial of the OX40 agonist ivuxolimab. This chain joins TRBV19 and TRBJ1-1; perhaps TRBD1 as D (5 bases). The sequence was collected from an adult with an advanced solid tumor such as melanoma, head and neck, liver or kidney cancer. This CDR3 is CASSTGVLNTEAFF. As DNA, the CDR3 is TGTGCCAGTAGTACGGGGGTTTTGAACACTGAAGCCTTCTTT. The entire variable domain, with the rest obtained from reference TRBV19 and TRBJ1-1, is as follows: DGGITQSPKYLFRKEGQNVTLSCEQNLNHDAMYWYRQDPGQGLRLIYYSQIVNDFQKGDIAEGYSVSREKKESFPLTVTSAQKNPTAFYLCASSTGVLNTEAFFGQGTRLTVV.